The next 14 T cell receptor beta chains were all read from a single sample in a study of blood T cell repertoires in COVID-19. Here immunoSEQ multiplex PCR was the method, and the copy in TCRdb shows in-frame clones only, minus some. This sample has 200,000 to 250,000 clones, with around 86% found just once. The sequenced sample was peripheral blood. Source of these receptors: a woman in her seventies with active or convalescent COVID-19.

The CDR3 spells CATSVSGTGNTGELFF. The CDR3 DNA reads TGTGCCACCAGTGTTTCCGGGACAGGGAACACCGGGGAGCTGTTTTTT. V and J are TRBV24-1 and TRBJ2-2, with 8 bases fitting TRBD1. Germline loops: CDR1 KGHDR, CDR2 SFDVKD. The CDR3 contains 16 residues. The V and J ends lost 5 bases and 1 base, in that order; junction bases with no gene match: 5.

The chain links TRBV7-9 to TRBJ2-7; 10 bases map to TRBD1. The CDR3 totals 14 residues. Per the germline V gene, CDR1 is SEHNR and CDR2 is FQNEAQ (reference sequence). J was trimmed by 11 bases and V by 5 bases; bases with no gene match: 12. Written as DNA, the CDR3 is TGTGCCAGCAGCGAAGCGGGACAGGGGTCGTGGGAGTACTTC. It encodes CASSEAGQGSWEYF.

This chain links TRBV4-3 with TRBJ2-7, with D possibly being TRBD1 (6 bases). The CDR3 has 13 amino acids. V shed 5 bases and J shed 1 base, with 9 bases lying between them. CDR1 LGHNA and CDR2 YSLEER come from the germline V gene. The CDR3 DNA reads TGCGCCAGCAGCGTAGACAGGTCCTACGAGCAGTACTTC. Its protein product is CASSVDRSYEQYF.

The chain recombines TRBV18 with TRBJ1-3; D not resolved. Per the germline V gene, CDR1 is KGHSH and CDR2 is LQKENI. Trimming took off 5 bases at V and 4 bases at J, with 15 bases between the two ends. This CDR3 spans 15 amino acids. The CDR3 region has the DNA TGTGCCAGCTCAGGACGGGATTCGAGGGGAAACACCATATATTTT. Translated: CASSGRDSRGNTIYF.

Only a few counts were recorded for this clone. This chain uses TRBV7-9 with TRBJ2-7, with 7 bases identical to TRBD2. CDR3 size: 13 residues. J was trimmed by 6 bases and V by 8 bases; bases with no gene match: 10. CDR1 SEHNR and CDR2 FQNEAQ come from the germline V gene (reference sequence). The CDR3 spells CASAGGGMSEQYF. CDR3 sequence (DNA): TGTGCCAGCGCCGGCGGGGGAATGAGCGAGCAGTACTTC.

The V and J genes are TRBV7-9 and TRBJ1-1; no reliable D call. The CDR3 is made up of 14 amino acids. V shed 4 bases and J shed 7 bases, with 16 bases lying between them. Germline lookup yields CDR1 SEHNR and CDR2 FQNEAQ (reference sequence). The CDR3 reads CASSSGQVLGEAFF. DNA of the CDR3: TGTGCCAGCAGCTCTGGGCAAGTATTGGGTGAAGCTTTCTTT.

The rearrangement joins TRBV5-4 to TRBJ1-2; a possible D gene is TRBD1 (6 bases). Trimming took 4 bases from V and 1 from J, leaving 11 bases between them. Germline CDR1 is SGHNT and CDR2 is YYREEE (reference sequence). The CDR3 consists of 14 residues. CDR3 region: CASSQGQLNYGYTF. The CDR3 nucleotides are TGTGCCAGCAGCCAAGGACAGCTTAACTATGGCTACACCTTC.

The rearrangement uses TRBV9 and TRBJ1-1, with D maybe TRBD1 (5 bases). Between the trimmed V and J ends, which lost 4 bases and 0 bases, there was a span of 10 bases. This CDR3 contains 14 residues. Germline V gene lookup returns CDR1 SGDLS and CDR2 YYNGEE. Here the CDR3 DNA reads TGTGCCAGCAGCACCACAGGAGTGAACACTGAAGCTTTCTTT. Its translation is CASSTTGVNTEAFF. The full variable domain, its missing parts supplied by reference TRBV9 and TRBJ1-1, is DSGVTQTPKHLITATGQRVTLRCSPRSGDLSVYWYQQSLDQGLQFLIQYYNGEERAKGNILERFSAQQFPDLHSELNLSSLELGDSALYFCASSTTGVNTEAFFGQGTRLTVV.

The chain combines TRBV6-4 with TRBJ1-1; maybe TRBD1 (5 bases). Germline values: CDR1 MRHNA, CDR2 SNTAGT. This CDR3 has 15 residues. V was shortened by 4 bases and J by 1 base, with 13 bases between the two germline ends. The CDR3 spells CASSVPDSTNTEAFF. CDR3 nucleotides: TGTGCCAGCAGTGTTCCCGACAGTACGAACACTGAAGCTTTCTTT.

J is TRBJ2-6 and V is TRBV10-1, with 8 bases lining up with TRBD1. Germline assignment: CDR1 WNHNN and CDR2 SYGVQD (reference sequence). The CDR3 covers 19 residues. Trimming took 8 bases from V and 0 from J; bases not matched to a gene: 15. Here the CDR3 DNA reads TGCGCCAGCTCAGGGGGCCAGCCCAAGGGAAGCTCTGGGGCCAACGTCCTGACTTTC. This sequence encodes CASSGGQPKGSSGANVLTF.

Only one count was recorded for this clone. CDR3 in amino acids: CASSLWGQRYEQYF. CDR3 nucleotide sequence: TGTGCCAGCAGCCTATGGGGACAGCGGTACGAGCAGTACTTC. This sequence joins TRBV3-1 (or the pseudogene TRBV3-2) and TRBJ2-7, with 7 bases aligning to TRBD1. The V gene end was trimmed by 4 bases and the J gene end by 4 bases; junction bases not matched to a gene: 7. The CDR3 has 14 amino acids. Germline CDR1 LGHDT, CDR2 YNNKEL (reference sequence).

This clone was recorded once. The chain uses TRBV6-2 or TRBV6-3 and TRBJ2-7, with a possible D match to TRBD2 (5 bases). V was clipped by 4 bases and J by 5 bases, with 15 bases between them. The CDR3 spans 14 residues. Germline-derived CDR1 and CDR2 are MNHEY and SVGEGT. The CDR3 DNA follows: TGTGCCAGCAGTTTCCGGACGCCCGGGGACGAGCAGTACTTC. Its protein product is CASSFRTPGDEQYF.

The rearrangement links TRBV7-9 to TRBJ2-7; D is unclear. Trimming stripped 8 bases from V and 2 bases from J, with 16 bases between. There are 14 residues in the CDR3. Germline CDR1 SEHNR, CDR2 FQNEAQ (reference sequence). The chain's CDR3 is CASLSAALTYEQYF. The CDR3 DNA reads TGTGCCAGCCTTTCGGCAGCGCTTACCTACGAGCAGTACTTC.

J is TRBJ1-4 and V is TRBV25-1, with D possibly matching TRBD1 (5 bases). The CDR3 is 15 residues long. The V and J ends lost 7 bases and 7 bases respectively, with 19 bases between them. Germline-derived CDR1 and CDR2 are MGHDK and SYGVNS. The DNA for the CDR3 is TGTGCCAGCAAGGTGGGGGAGGCACCTCGTGAAAAACTGTTTTTT. Its protein is CASKVGEAPREKLFF.